The clone carrying this T cell receptor (beta chain) was recorded many times. As yet, its antigen is unknown. Expressed TCRB transcripts were sequenced because the isolated RNA had all been reverse transcribed beforehand. TCRdb keeps only in-frame clones here, not all; method: immunoSEQ multiplex PCR. The sample includes about 220,000 clones, roughly a tenth of them seen just once. The sample comes from a study of beta chain features in type 1 diabetes. Study results and limitations: Across patients, naive, central memory and Treg TCRB repertoires exhibited apparently greater similarity than was observed across healthy donors.

The CDR3 is 16 amino acids. V lost 1 base and J lost 4; bases outside the gene matches: 3. Germline CDR1 LNHNV, CDR2 YYDKDF (reference sequence). The rearrangement joins TRBV15 to TRBJ2-1, with TRBD1 matching 11 bases. The TCR originated in a man aged 18 to 35 in good health. Sequencing was done on a sample of central memory CD4+ T cells from blood. As DNA, the CDR3 is TGTGCCACCAGCAGAGGGGGACAGGGGGAATACAATGAGCAGTTCTTC. This encodes CATSRGGQGEYNEQFF.